Shown below are 26 T cell receptor beta chains from a single sample sequenced in a study of CD8 T cells in Susac syndrome. With random hexamers, 0.5 to 1 ug RNA was reverse transcribed. TCRdb itself ran the immunoSEQ multiplex PCR reads through MiXCR, one entry per CDR3 protein. The table has roughly 50,000 distinct CDR3 sequences, 93% seen once; the top ten hold roughly 0.58%. The sequencing input was CD8+ T cells from PBMCs. These receptors all stem from a human donor in good health.

The rearrangement uses TRBV29-1 and TRBJ2-7; 8 bases fit TRBD1. V dropped 5 bases and J dropped 2; count of bases not matched to a gene: 2. CDR3 length: 12 residues. CDR1 SQVTM and CDR2 ANQGSEA come from the germline V gene. The CDR3 sequence is CSVKGQAYEQYF. The CDR3 DNA follows: TGCAGCGTTAAGGGACAGGCCTACGAGCAGTACTTC.

This clonotype was found a few times. The rearrangement joins TRBV19 to TRBJ2-7; TRBD2 matches 7 bases. The CDR3 sequence is 14 residues long. The germline V gene has CDR1 LNHDA and CDR2 SQIVND (reference sequence). V was pared by 1 base and J by 3 bases, with 3 bases of the junction left unmatched. CDR3 nucleotides: TGTGCCAGTAGTATAGGCGGGAGTGACTACGAGCAGTACTTC. Translating it yields CASSIGGSDYEQYF. The whole variable domain, remainder taken from reference TRBV19 and TRBJ2-7, is DGGITQSPKYLFRKEGQNVTLSCEQNLNHDAMYWYRQDPGQGLRLIYYSQIVNDFQKGDIAEGYSVSREKKESFPLTVTSAQKNPTAFYLCASSIGGSDYEQYFGPGTRLTVT.

The rearrangement links TRBV29-1 to TRBJ2-3; 10 nucleotides align to TRBD2. This CDR3 contains 15 residues. The germline V gene encodes CDR1 SQVTM and CDR2 ANQGSEA. The V segment lost 4 bases and the J segment 2 bases; nucleotides outside the gene matches: 6. Written as DNA, the CDR3 is TGCAGCGTTGTGCCCGGGACTAGCGACACAGATACGCAGTATTTT. Translating it yields CSVVPGTSDTDTQYF.

The rearrangement joins TRBV19 to TRBJ2-1; 12 positions agree with TRBD2. Unmatched junction bases numbered 6, after V lost 5 bases and J lost 4 bases. Germline V gene sequence: CDR1 LNHDA, CDR2 SQIVND (reference sequence). CDR3 size: 16 residues. CDR3 loop: CASSASSGRGYNEQFF. The CDR3 DNA reads TGTGCCAGTAGTGCCTCTAGCGGGAGGGGTTACAATGAGCAGTTCTTC.

This chain links TRBV29-1 with TRBJ1-2, with TRBD1 as a possible D gene (5 bases). The CDR3 has 13 residues. V lost 7 bases, J lost 3 bases, and 15 bases lay in between. Germline V gene lookup returns CDR1 SQVTM and CDR2 ANQGSEA. CDR3: CSGVTESHYGYTF. The CDR3 nucleotides are TGCAGCGGCGTGACAGAGTCCCACTATGGCTACACCTTC.

This rearrangement joins TRBV21-1 to TRBJ2-7; the table's D call TRBD1 went unverified against the DNA. TRBV21-1 is flagged as a pseudogene. The CDR3 has 16 amino acids. This CDR3 is CASSKARGPAVIEQYF. The DNA for the CDR3 is TGTGCCAGCAGCAAAGCGCGGGGGCCCGCGGTCATCGAGCAGTACTTC.

This clonotype is a singleton in its sample. The rearrangement joins TRBV6-2 or TRBV6-3 to TRBJ2-2; D possibly corresponds to TRBD1 (6 bases). V lost 6 bases to trimming and J lost 6 bases, with 11 bases between them. The CDR3 covers 13 residues. In germline, CDR1 is MNHEY, CDR2 SVGEGT. DNA for the CDR3: TGTGCCAGCAGCCCCCAGGGGCCCGGGGAGCTGTTTTTT. This gives the protein CASSPQGPGELFF.

The J gene is TRBJ2-1, the V gene TRBV19; TRBD1 matches at 9 bases. V lost 7 bases and J lost 7; bases outside the gene matches: 11. CDR1 and CDR2 (germline): LNHDA, SQIVND (reference sequence). The CDR3 is made up of 15 amino acids. CDR3 nucleotides: TGTGCCAGTAACTCACCGGGACAGGGAAGGAATGAGCAGTTCTTC. It is translated as CASNSPGQGRNEQFF.

V gene TRBV3-1 combines with J gene TRBJ2-5; D may be TRBD2 (5 bases). V lost 5 bases to trimming and J lost 3 bases, with 19 bases between them. The CDR3 has 16 amino acids. The germline gives CDR1 LGHDT, CDR2 YNNKEL (reference sequence). The DNA for the CDR3 is TGTGCCAGCAGCGCGGACTTGGCCAAGGAAGAAGAGACCCAGTACTTC. Protein: CASSADLAKEEETQYF.

The V gene is TRBV28, the J gene TRBJ2-3; 8 nucleotides align to TRBD1. Germline V gene data show CDR1 as MDHEN and CDR2 as SYDVKM. The J segment lost 8 bases and the V segment lost 5 bases, leaving 9 bases of the junction unmatched. This CDR3 is built from 14 residues. In DNA, the CDR3 is TGTGCCAGCAGTCCCGGGACAGGCCGGACTACGCAGTATTTT. Translation: CASSPGTGRTTQYF.

The chain links TRBV27 to TRBJ2-2; no definite D call. Trimming left V 2 bases short and J 2 bases short, with 6 bases between. Germline assignment: CDR1 MNHEY and CDR2 SMNVEV (reference sequence). The CDR3 is 14 residues long. CDR3 sequence (DNA): TGTGCCAGCAGTTTAGGGGAAAACACCGGGGAGCTGTTTTTT. This translates into CASSLGENTGELFF.

The rearrangement uses TRBV29-1 and TRBJ2-5, with D possibly being TRBD2 (6 bases). Trimming pared 3 bases from V and 7 bases from J, leaving 15 bases between. Germline loops: CDR1 SQVTM, CDR2 ANQGSEA. This CDR3 contains 13 residues. CDR3 bases: TGCAGCGTTGAGGAGAGGGAGGAGGTGACCCAGTACTTC. This sequence encodes CSVEEREEVTQYF.

This sequence joins TRBV20-1 and TRBJ1-5, with 7 bases matching TRBD1. CDR1 and CDR2 (germline): DFQATT, SNEGSKA (reference sequence). V shed 6 bases and J 3 bases; nucleotides not matched to a gene: 8. The CDR3 spans 14 residues. In DNA form, the CDR3 reads TGCAGTGCCTCCCCCAGGGGGAACAATCAGCCCCAGCATTTT. This sequence encodes CSASPRGNNQPQHF.

This clonotype appeared once. The chain employs TRBV7-8 and TRBJ2-1; D possibly corresponds to TRBD2 (6 bases). The germline CDR1 and CDR2 sequences are SGHVS and FQNEAQ. Trimming pared 2 bases from V and 8 bases from J, leaving 13 bases between. This CDR3 is 14 amino acids long. CDR3 DNA: TGTGCCAGCAGCTTACCCGGGAGAGTCGATGAGCAGTTCTTC. The encoded protein is CASSLPGRVDEQFF.

The chain combines TRBV4-1 with TRBJ2-1, with 10 bases identical to TRBD1. The junction had 6 bases not matched to a gene; V was cut back by 4 bases and J by 9 bases. Germline V CDR1 and CDR2: MGHRA, YSYEKL. CDR3 length: 14 residues. CDR3 nucleotides: TGCGCCAGCAGCCCCTCGGGACAGGGGTCTGAGCAGTTCTTC. It is translated as CASSPSGQGSEQFF.

The genes are TRBV7-9 and TRBJ1-1; D not resolved. V dropped 1 base and J dropped 7 bases, with 7 bases sitting between them. Germline-derived CDR1 and CDR2 are SEHNR and FQNEAQ (reference sequence). This CDR3 contains 12 residues. This CDR3 reads CASSLGADEAFF. As DNA, the CDR3 is TGTGCCAGCAGCTTAGGGGCAGATGAAGCTTTCTTT.

The chain joins TRBV7-9 to TRBJ1-1; 8 bases are a match to TRBD1. The germline gives CDR1 SEHNR, CDR2 FQNEAQ (reference sequence). V gave up 4 bases and J gave up 6 bases; unmatched junction bases: 7. The CDR3 has 14 amino acids. This chain's CDR3 is CASSSRTGIAEAFF. The CDR3 DNA sequence: TGTGCCAGCAGCTCCCGGACAGGGATCGCTGAAGCTTTCTTT.

J is TRBJ1-1 and V is TRBV7-6, with D unresolved. CDR3 length: 15 amino acids. The germline CDR1 and CDR2 sequences are SGHVS and FNYEAQ. Trimming stripped 4 bases from V and 3 bases from J, with 15 bases between. CDR3 protein: CASSSSLYGDTEAFF. The DNA of the CDR3 is TGTGCCAGCAGCTCCTCCTTGTACGGGGACACTGAAGCTTTCTTT.

The chain couples TRBV27 to TRBJ1-1; 8 positions agree with TRBD1. This CDR3 has 15 amino acids. Germline V gene lookup returns CDR1 MNHEY and CDR2 SMNVEV (reference sequence). After removal of 2 bases from V and 7 bases from J, the junction contained 9 bases not matched to a gene. The CDR3 nucleotides read TGTGCCAGCAGTTTAGGGGGAACAGGGGGGAATGAAGCTTTCTTT. Translating it yields CASSLGGTGGNEAFF.

This clonotype was seen once. The chain has TRBV29-1 and TRBJ2-1; the match to TRBD2 covers 9 bases. From germline, CDR1 is SQVTM and CDR2 ANQGSEA. The J segment lost 4 bases and the V segment lost 7 bases, leaving 8 bases of the junction unmatched. This CDR3 comprises 14 residues. The CDR3 nucleotides read TGCAGCGCTATAGCGGGAGTAGGTTACAATGAGCAGTTCTTC. Amino acids: CSAIAGVGYNEQFF.

This chain connects TRBV28 to TRBJ1-1; D unresolved. Trimming left V 10 bases short and J 0 bases short, with 12 bases between. The V gene's germline CDR1 is MDHEN and CDR2 SYDVKM. The CDR3 loop spans 13 amino acids. The DNA for the CDR3 is TGTGCCACCGCGGGGTGGGTGAACACTGAAGCTTTCTTT. Translated: CATAGWVNTEAFF.

V and J are TRBV12-3 or TRBV12-4 and TRBJ2-7; 7 bases are a match to TRBD1. The CDR3 is 13 amino acids. V dropped 6 bases and J dropped 2; count of bases not matched to a gene: 4. The CDR3 protein is CASRATGTYEQYF. CDR3 in DNA: TGTGCCAGCAGGGCGACAGGGACCTACGAGCAGTACTTC.

V is TRBV29-1 and J is TRBJ1-1; D not certain. V shed 4 bases and J shed 1 base, with 7 bases lying between them. The CDR3 consists of 12 residues. Germline CDR1 reads SQVTM; CDR2 reads ANQGSEA. The CDR3 DNA follows: TGCAGCGTTGCCCCACGGAACACTGAAGCTTTCTTT. Protein: CSVAPRNTEAFF.

This clonotype was observed a single time. This rearrangement joins TRBV20-1 to TRBJ2-7; D remains unclear. V was clipped by 6 bases and J by 2 bases, with 8 bases between them. In germline, CDR1 is DFQATT, CDR2 SNEGSKA (reference sequence). The CDR3 loop spans 11 amino acids. This CDR3 reads CSAGYPYEQYF. The CDR3 region has the DNA TGCAGTGCCGGATACCCCTACGAGCAGTACTTC.

The chain recombines TRBV15 with TRBJ1-2; 9 positions match TRBD1. The germline gives CDR1 LNHNV, CDR2 YYDKDF (reference sequence). The CDR3 is made up of 17 amino acids. Trimming at V came to 8 bases and at J to 0 bases, leaving 13 bases not matched to a gene. The CDR3 coding sequence is TGTGCCACCGGGACCGGGACAGGGTTGACGGCTAACTATGGCTACACCTTC. It encodes CATGTGTGLTANYGYTF.

A single count supports this clonotype. The chain has TRBV4-1 and TRBJ1-5; possibly TRBD1 for D (5 bases). V was cut by 3 bases and J by 4 bases, with 16 bases left in between. The CDR3 runs 16 residues. Per germline, CDR1 MGHRA and CDR2 YSYEKL. The CDR3 bases are TGCGCCAGCAGCCATGCCTCCCAGGGAGCAAATCAGCCCCAGCATTTT. Amino acid sequence: CASSHASQGANQPQHF.